This T cell receptor beta chain comes out of a study of HIV-infected patients and healthy controls. This clonotype is labeled medium-sized (0.01 to 0.1%). The antigen remains unidentified. Approximately 500 ng RNA was reverse transcribed with alpha and beta constant-region primers. Each of the alpha and beta chains got its own library through chain-specific third strand synthesis with indices. TCRdb re-derived calls from the 5' RACE reads in MiXCR, one entry per CDR3 protein. The sample has about 2,100 distinct CDR3 sequences; roughly 13% are singletons. Study conclusions and caveats: Compared with untreated HIV+ repertoires, healthy controls showed roughly threefold more distinct CDR3s and higher Shannon diversity.

Roughly three months, about 14 weeks, into antiretroviral therapy, follow-up blood was collected. All unsorted peripheral T cells were captured because whole blood was used without fractionation. Germline V gene lookup returns CDR1 DFQATT and CDR2 SNEGSKA (reference sequence). This CDR3 has 13 residues. Trimming left V 0 bases short and J 6 bases short, with 11 bases between. The TCR comes from an adult with HIV infection. V gene TRBV20-1 combines with J gene TRBJ1-1; D uncertain. The sequencing here drew on blood, taken during antiretroviral therapy. The CDR3 is CSARDSGTPEAFF. CDR3 DNA sequence: TGCAGTGCTAGAGACTCCGGAACCCCTGAAGCTTTCTTT.